The 13 T cell receptor beta chains below come from one sample, sequenced in a study of shared clonotypes between healthy human individuals. Profiled with immunoSEQ multiplex PCR; TCRdb holds only in-frame clones, not every one. The repertoire has about 1 million clones, 60% to 80% of them found once; the top ten carry roughly 1.5%. The sequencing sample was made of memory CD4+ T cells sorted from blood. The sample's subset: CD45RA-negative fraction. The origin of the receptors is a man aged 18 to 29 in good health.

The gene calls are TRBV10-2 and TRBJ2-2; weak D call: TRBD2 (6 bases). The CDR3 is made up of 14 amino acids. The germline V gene has CDR1 WSHSY and CDR2 SAAADI. V was cut by 4 bases and J by 1 base, with 7 bases left in between. The CDR3 DNA reads as TGCGCCAGCAGTGGTAGCGGGAACACCGGGGAGCTGTTTTTT. This codes for CASSGSGNTGELFF.

The V gene is TRBV11-2, the J gene TRBJ2-7; weak D call: TRBD2 (6 bases). The germline CDR1 and CDR2 sequences are SGHAT and FQNNGV. The V end was cut by 5 bases, the J end by 12 bases, with 14 bases between. The CDR3 is 11 amino acids. CDR3 DNA: TGTGCCAGCAGCCCTAGCGCCACTTTGTACTTC. This sequence encodes CASSPSATLYF.

Of note for this clone: Other DNA variants within this sample encode the same CDR3. The chain recombines TRBV7-2 with TRBJ1-1; D unresolved. This CDR3 spans 12 amino acids. V was pared by 2 bases and J by 1 base, with 2 bases between. The V gene's germline CDR1 is SGHTA and CDR2 FQGNSA. DNA for the CDR3: TGTGCCAGCAGCTTATCGAACACTGAAGCTTTCTTT. Its translation: CASSLSNTEAFF.

About this clone: Other DNA variants within this sample encode the same CDR3. V is TRBV30 and J is TRBJ2-6; the D is unclear. Germline V gives CDR1 GTSNPN, CDR2 SVGIG (reference sequence). The CDR3 has 12 residues. V lost 4 bases, J lost 4 bases, and 5 bases lay in between. CDR3 region: CAWKAGANVLTF. The DNA for the CDR3 is TGTGCCTGGAAGGCCGGGGCCAACGTCCTGACTTTC. The complete variable domain, with remaining parts taken from reference TRBV30 and TRBJ2-6, reads SQTIHQWPATLVQPVGSPLSLECTVEGTSNPNLYWYRQAAGRGLQLLFYSVGIGQISSEVPQNLSASRPQDRQFILSSKKLLLSDSGFYLCAWKAGANVLTFGAGSRLTVL.

The DNA for the CDR3 is TGTGCCAGCAGCTTAGAGGCTAGCGGGATATGGGCCCGGGAGCTGTTTTTT. Its translation is CASSLEASGIWARELFF. The chain employs TRBV11-2 and TRBJ2-2, with 9 bases fitting TRBD2. Germline V lookup: CDR1 SGHAT, CDR2 FQNNGV. The CDR3 loop spans 17 amino acids. Trimming removed 0 bases from V and 9 bases from J; junction bases left unmatched: 11.

V is TRBV28 and J is TRBJ2-5, with 11 bases lining up with TRBD1. With 5 bases clipped from V and 6 bases from J, the junction kept 5 bases outside the gene matches. From germline, CDR1 is MDHEN and CDR2 SYDVKM. This CDR3 is built from 14 residues. In DNA, the CDR3 is TGTGCCAGCAGTCCACGGACAGGGGGCAAGACCCAGTACTTC. Translated, it gives CASSPRTGGKTQYF. The full variable domain, in which reference TRBV28 and TRBJ2-5 provide the parts outside the CDR3, is DVKVTQSSRYLVKRTGEKVFLECVQDMDHENMFWYRQDPGLGLRLIYFSYDVKMKEKGDIPEGYSVSREKKERFSLILESASTNQTSMYLCASSPRTGGKTQYFGPGTRLLVL.

The J gene is TRBJ2-1, the V gene TRBV7-2, with a weak D call TRBD2 (5 bases). The germline gives CDR1 SGHTA, CDR2 FQGNSA. There are 15 residues in the CDR3. The V gene lost 5 bases and the J gene lost 0 bases, with 11 bases spanning the gap. Here the CDR3 DNA reads TGTGCCAGCAGCGTAGGAGGTTACTCCTACAATGAGCAGTTCTTC. This codes for CASSVGGYSYNEQFF. The complete variable domain, with remaining parts taken from reference TRBV7-2 and TRBJ2-1, reads GAGVSQSPSNKVTEKGKDVELRCDPISGHTALYWYRQSLGQGLEFLIYFQGNSAPDKSGLPSDRFSAERTGGSVSTLTIQRTQQEDSAVYLCASSVGGYSYNEQFFGPGTRLTVL.

A few counts support this clone. This chain uses TRBV20-1 with TRBJ1-1; no reliable D call. V dropped 3 bases and J dropped 5 bases, with 4 bases sitting between them. CDR3 length: 10 residues. Germline-derived CDR1 and CDR2 are DFQATT and SNEGSKA (reference sequence). The chain's CDR3 is CSASQTEAFF. The CDR3 coding sequence is TGCAGTGCTAGCCAAACTGAAGCTTTCTTT.

The J gene is TRBJ2-3, the V gene TRBV5-6; 12 positions agree with TRBD2. The junction had 4 bases not matched to a gene; V was cut back by 5 bases and J by 0 bases. CDR3 size: 16 residues. From germline, CDR1 is SGHDT and CDR2 YYEEEE. The CDR3 loop is CASSRTSGMSTDTQYF. The CDR3 coding sequence is TGTGCCAGCAGTCGGACTAGCGGGATGAGCACAGATACGCAGTATTTT.

For this clone: Being one base from a much bigger clone, this may be a read error. V usage is TRBV7-7 and J usage is TRBJ2-7; D perhaps matches TRBD2 (6 bases). The germline V gene has CDR1 SSHAT and CDR2 FNYEAQ (reference sequence). The CDR3 runs to 13 residues. The CDR3 region is CASSLVGGYEQYF. In nucleotides, the CDR3 is TGTGCTAGCAGCTTAGTGGGGGGCTACGAGCAGTACTTC.

The chain uses TRBV5-1 and TRBJ2-3, with a weak D call TRBD2 (5 bases). This CDR3 has 15 amino acids. V lost 0 bases to trimming and J lost 1 base, with 9 bases between them. Germline lookup yields CDR1 SGHRS and CDR2 YFSETQ. The CDR3 is CASSLAHGGTDTQYF. The CDR3 DNA reads TGCGCCAGCAGCTTGGCTCACGGGGGCACAGATACGCAGTATTTT.

The gene calls are TRBV18 and TRBJ1-1; D gene ambiguous. V shed 4 bases and J shed 1 base, with 16 bases lying between them. Germline CDR1 is KGHSH and CDR2 is LQKENI. The CDR3 sequence is 16 residues long. The CDR3 loop is CASSRVMMDANTEAFF. CDR3 DNA: TGTGCCAGCTCACGGGTAATGATGGACGCGAACACTGAAGCTTTCTTT.

This chain connects TRBV11-2 to TRBJ2-1; D is uncertain. The germline V gene encodes CDR1 SGHAT and CDR2 FQNNGV. This CDR3 has 13 amino acids. V lost 5 bases to trimming and J lost 9 bases, with 14 bases between them. The CDR3 reads CASSLSVVGEQFF. The CDR3 DNA follows: TGTGCCAGCAGCCTATCGGTGGTTGGTGAGCAGTTCTTC.